These 13 T cell receptor beta chains originate from one sample sequenced in a study of OX40 agonist ivuxolimab in advanced cancers. Using immunoSEQ multiplex PCR, the repertoire was profiled, and TCRdb retains in-frame clones only, with some absent. Of approximately 60,000 clones detected, more than 75% appear once; the ten largest clones hold around 5.2%. The sequencing here drew on CD4+ or CD8+ T cells sorted from blood, taken in a trial of the OX40 agonist ivuxolimab. These receptor sequences come from an adult with an advanced solid tumor such as melanoma, head and neck, liver or kidney cancer.

The CDR3 is CASSFNRGGYTGELFF. In nucleotides, the CDR3 is TGTGCCAGCAGCTTCAATCGGGGCGGGTACACCGGGGAGCTGTTTTTT. The genes are TRBV5-5 and TRBJ2-2; D may be TRBD1 or TRBD2 (5 bases each). The V and J ends lost 2 bases and 3 bases respectively, with 14 bases between them. The germline CDR1 and CDR2 sequences are SGHKS and YYEKEE (reference sequence). The CDR3 covers 16 residues.

This clone was detected a few times. J is TRBJ2-1 and V is TRBV13; D is perhaps TRBD1 (6 bases). The CDR3 loop spans 16 amino acids. The germline gives CDR1 PRHDT, CDR2 FYEKMQ (reference sequence). V gave up 5 bases and J gave up 4 bases, with 18 bases separating them. CDR3 in amino acids: CASSQIGQGRYNEQFF. The DNA of the CDR3 is TGTGCCAGCAGCCAAATCGGGCAGGGGCGGTACAATGAGCAGTTCTTC.

This sequence joins TRBV6-6 and TRBJ1-1; D is undetermined. The V gene's germline CDR1 is MNHNY and CDR2 SVGAGI (reference sequence). The V end lost 5 bases, the J end lost 5 bases, and 12 bases lay between the germline ends. The CDR3 covers 13 residues. CDR3: CASSAGRRTEAFF. Written as DNA, the CDR3 is TGTGCCAGCAGTGCGGGGAGAAGGACTGAAGCTTTCTTT.

The chain combines TRBV28 with TRBJ2-1; TRBD2 matches at 9 bases. The V gene's germline CDR1 is MDHEN and CDR2 SYDVKM. Trimming removed 8 bases from V and 6 bases from J; junction bases left unmatched: 8. The CDR3 consists of 14 residues. The CDR3: CASRAGGLVNEQFF. CDR3 sequence (DNA): TGTGCCAGCCGTGCGGGAGGGTTGGTCAATGAGCAGTTCTTC.

This chain uses TRBV7-9 with TRBJ1-5, with D possibly matching TRBD1 (5 bases). Germline V CDR1 and CDR2: SEHNR, FQNEAQ (reference sequence). The CDR3 extends over 17 amino acids. Trimming stripped 5 bases from V and 0 bases from J, with 17 bases between. The CDR3 DNA follows: TGTGCCAGCAGCCAGGGCGGCAGGGCGGGTAGCAATCAGCCCCAGCATTTT. This encodes CASSQGGRAGSNQPQHF. Looking up the rest from reference TRBV7-9 and TRBJ1-5 gives the full variable domain: DTGVSQNPRHKITKRGQNVTFRCDPISEHNRLYWYRQTLGQGPEFLTYFQNEAQLEKSRLLSDRFSAERPKGSFSTLEIQRTEQGDSAMYLCASSQGGRAGSNQPQHFGDGTRLSIL.

This clone has only a few counts. The chain joins TRBV7-9 to TRBJ1-5; D uncertain. Trimming removed 3 bases at V and 7 bases at J, with 7 bases between. The germline CDR1 and CDR2 sequences are SEHNR and FQNEAQ (reference sequence). The CDR3 covers 12 residues. The CDR3, as DNA: TGTGCCAGCAGCTTTGGTGAGCAGCCCCAGCATTTT. Its translation is CASSFGEQPQHF.

The chain joins TRBV5-1 to TRBJ2-1; a weak D match, TRBD1 (6 bases). Germline CDR1 is SGHRS and CDR2 is YFSETQ. Trimming cost V 7 bases and J 0 bases, with 14 bases left between them. The CDR3 runs 15 residues. The CDR3 DNA sequence: TGCGCCAGCTACCTGAGGGGGAGCTCCTACAATGAGCAGTTCTTC. Residues: CASYLRGSSYNEQFF.

This chain links TRBV7-2 with TRBJ2-7; D not resolved. V lost 0 bases to trimming and J lost 0 bases, with 3 bases between them. This CDR3 contains 13 residues. Germline V gene lookup returns CDR1 SGHTA and CDR2 FQGNSA. This CDR3 is CASSLAGSYEQYF. The CDR3 DNA follows: TGTGCCAGCAGCTTAGCAGGCTCCTACGAGCAGTACTTC.

V and J are TRBV2 and TRBJ1-2; D is perhaps TRBD1 (6 bases). Trimming took 7 bases from V and 7 from J, leaving 22 bases between them. This CDR3 is 15 amino acids long. CDR1 and CDR2 (germline): SNHLY, FYNNEI. The CDR3 region is CASTTGPRIVSGYTF. CDR3 bases: TGTGCCAGCACCACAGGGCCCAGGATAGTGAGTGGCTACACCTTC.

The CDR3 nucleotides are TGTGCCAGCAACTTTCAGGGGCCCTATAATTCACCCCTCCACTTT. It is translated as CASNFQGPYNSPLHF. V gene TRBV11-2 combines with J gene TRBJ1-6, with a weak D call TRBD1 (6 bases). The CDR3 loop spans 15 amino acids. Germline-derived CDR1 and CDR2 are SGHAT and FQNNGV. The germline V and J ends were trimmed by 7 bases and 2 bases, with 12 bases remaining between them. Complete variable domain (other parts from reference TRBV11-2 and TRBJ1-6): EAGVAQSPRYKIIEKRQSVAFWCNPISGHATLYWYQQILGQGPKLLIQFQNNGVVDDSQLPKDRFSAERLKGVDSTLKIQPAKLEDSAVYLCASNFQGPYNSPLHFGNGTRLTVT.

This sequence joins TRBV6-1 and TRBJ2-7, with no clear D. Trimming stripped 2 bases from V and 3 bases from J, with 2 bases between. Germline V CDR1 and CDR2: MNHNS, SASEGT. This CDR3 region has 11 residues. This chain's CDR3 is CASSEIYEQYF. For the CDR3, the DNA is TGTGCCAGCAGTGAAATCTACGAGCAGTACTTC.

The count of this clone is one. V and J are TRBV10-3 and TRBJ2-7; 7 bases fit TRBD1. The germline CDR1 and CDR2 sequences are ENHRY and SYGVKD. The CDR3 length is 13 residues. The CDR3 loop reads CATRDSLSYEQYF. The CDR3 DNA reads as TGTGCGACCCGGGACAGTTTATCCTACGAGCAGTACTTC.

The chain carries TRBV5-1 and TRBJ2-7; 8 nucleotides line up with TRBD1. J was trimmed by 13 bases and V by 5 bases; bases with no gene match: 8. This CDR3 contains 11 residues. Germline values: CDR1 SGHRS, CDR2 YFSETQ. CDR3 coding DNA: TGCGCCAGCAGAATGACGGACAGGGTATACTTC. Its translation: CASRMTDRVYF.